Each of the 4 T cell receptor beta chains below was sequenced from the same sample in a study of blood T cell repertoires in COVID-19 (TCRdb year 2020). The library was generated by the immunoSEQ multiplex PCR assay. Here the immuneACCESS table is served through TCRdb, limited to in-frame sequences with V and J called. Missing clones are a known gap in these copies; in checked studies unresolved V genes cover under half, and the rest lacks a known reason. The sample includes about 220,000 clones, with approximately 84% observed a single time. The ten largest clonotypes hold about 3% of the sample. The sample consisted of peripheral blood. The source is a man in his fifties or sixties who had recovered from COVID-19.

In DNA form, the CDR3 reads TGTGCCAGCAGCTTAAGCCAGGGGGCGCCTCGGGATGGCTACACCTTC. Encoded protein: CASSLSQGAPRDGYTF. The chain links TRBV7-9 to TRBJ1-2; 8 nucleotides agree with TRBD1. The CDR3 covers 16 residues. CDR1 SEHNR and CDR2 FQNEAQ come from the germline V gene (reference sequence). V shed 2 bases, J shed 6 bases, and the junction held 11 bases outside the gene matches.

V and J are TRBV3-1 (or the pseudogene TRBV3-2) and TRBJ2-5; 8 positions agree with TRBD1. This CDR3 region has 14 residues. Germline loops: CDR1 LGHDT, CDR2 YNNKEL (reference sequence). The ends lost 5 bases at V and 2 bases at J; junction bases unmatched: 4. The CDR3 region has the DNA TGTGCCAGCAGCTTCCACAGGGGGCAAGAGACCCAGTACTTC. Translation: CASSFHRGQETQYF.

The chain employs TRBV6-5 and TRBJ2-5; tentatively, D is TRBD2 (5 bases). V lost 11 bases to trimming and J lost 1 base, with 14 bases between them. The CDR3 is 13 amino acids. Germline lookup yields CDR1 MNHEY and CDR2 SVGAGI. The CDR3 here is CASSTDFQETQYF. In nucleotides, the CDR3 is TGTGCCTCAAGCACGGACTTCCAAGAGACCCAGTACTTC.

The V gene is TRBV19, the J gene TRBJ1-1; a possible D gene is TRBD1 (6 bases). The CDR3 runs 13 residues. Trimming stripped 6 bases from V and 6 bases from J, with 14 bases between. CDR1 is LNHDA and CDR2 is SQIVND in the germline V gene (reference sequence). CDR3 sequence reads: CASREDRRSEAFF. The CDR3 DNA reads TGTGCCAGTAGAGAGGACAGACGCTCTGAAGCTTTCTTT.